This T cell receptor (beta chain) stems from a study of blood T cell repertoires in COVID-19. The wider study: Donors in the United States, Italy and Spain gave samples during acute or convalescent COVID-19. PBMCs, B-cell-depleted T cells, or T cells provided the cDNA or gDNA that made up the material.

Study processing details: The authors estimated nucleated cell counts from reference gene primer amplification. Assay: immunoSEQ multiplex PCR; the TCRdb copy retains only in-frame clones and omits some. V, J and clone size were drawn from that table, and D and trimming were deduced from the DNA. There are approximately 170,000 clones in the sample; about 88% occur only once, and 1% to 1.4% lies in the top ten. CDR1 LNHDA and CDR2 SQIVND come from the germline V gene (reference sequence). Trimming cost V 3 bases and J 0 bases, with 9 bases left between them. CDR3 length: 15 residues. Source material: peripheral blood. The gene calls are TRBV19 and TRBJ2-1, with D possibly being TRBD2 (6 bases). This TCR was recovered from a man aged 25-40 years with acute or convalescent COVID-19. The CDR3 here is CASSMWRGSYNEQFF. The CDR3 coding sequence is TGTGCCAGTAGTATGTGGCGGGGCTCCTACAATGAGCAGTTCTTC.